Each of the 31 T cell receptor beta chains below was sequenced from the same sample in a study of blood T cell repertoires in COVID-19. Here immunoSEQ multiplex PCR was the method, and the copy in TCRdb shows in-frame clones only, minus some. This sample yields over 70,000 clones, of which approximately 86% are seen a single time; roughly a sixth belongs to the top ten. Sequenced input: peripheral blood. All receptors derive from a human donor in a cohort sampled during active COVID-19.

This chain links TRBV4-1 with TRBJ2-1; 11 nucleotides line up with TRBD2. This CDR3 is built from 17 residues. V was clipped by 1 base and J by 1 base; unmatched bases: 3. Germline V gene sequence: CDR1 MGHRA, CDR2 YSYEKL. The CDR3 region is CASSQVAGGLSYNEQFF. DNA of the CDR3: TGCGCCAGCAGCCAAGTAGCGGGAGGGCTATCCTACAATGAGCAGTTCTTC.

This rearrangement joins TRBV7-6 to TRBJ2-7; D is unresolved. Trimming shortened V by 1 base and J by 3 bases, and 22 bases separated the two germline ends. The V gene's germline CDR1 is SGHVS and CDR2 FNYEAQ. The CDR3 covers 18 residues. CDR3 sequence (DNA): TGTGCCAGCAGCTTAGACCCTAGTAAGGAGTCGACCCACTACGAGCAGTACTTC. It encodes CASSLDPSKESTHYEQYF.

V usage is TRBV28 and J usage is TRBJ2-3; 7 bases map to TRBD2. The CDR3 has 14 amino acids. V lost 6 bases to trimming and J lost 4 bases; unmatched junction nucleotides: 7. Germline-derived CDR1 and CDR2 are MDHEN and SYDVKM. CDR3 protein: CASRGGSMPDTQYF. CDR3 sequence (DNA): TGTGCCAGCAGGGGCGGGAGTATGCCAGATACGCAGTATTTT.

The gene calls are TRBV6-5 and TRBJ2-7, with D maybe TRBD1 (6 bases). Germline-derived CDR1 and CDR2 are MNHEY and SVGAGI. V lost 0 bases and J 0 bases, leaving 9 bases between the germline ends. The CDR3 sequence is 15 residues long. The DNA of the CDR3 is TGTGCCAGCAGTTACTCTTGGGGGCCCTCCTACGAGCAGTACTTC. The encoded protein is CASSYSWGPSYEQYF.

The chain links TRBV7-3 to TRBJ2-5; 9 nucleotides line up with TRBD2. The CDR3 is 19 amino acids. The germline V gene has CDR1 SGHTA and CDR2 FQGTGA. V lost 4 bases, J lost 5 bases, and 20 bases stayed unmatched. In DNA form, the CDR3 reads TGTGCCAGCAGCTCCCAGCCGGGACTAGCAACAGGGGCCGAGGAGACCCAGTACTTC. It translates to CASSSQPGLATGAEETQYF. The full variable domain, completed using reference TRBV7-3 and TRBJ2-5, is GAGVSQTPSNKVTEKGKYVELRCDPISGHTALYWYRQSLGQGPEFLIYFQGTGAADDSGLPNDRFFAVRPEGSVSTLKIQRTERGDSAVYLCASSSQPGLATGAEETQYFGPGTRLLVL.

The V and J genes are TRBV6-5 and TRBJ1-1; 7 bases agree with TRBD1. The V gene's germline CDR1 is MNHEY and CDR2 SVGAGI. With V trimmed by 2 bases and J by 0 bases, 6 bases remained unmatched. CDR3 length: 16 residues. The CDR3, as DNA: TGTGCCAGCAGTTACCCCCCAGGGGGGTTGAACACTGAAGCTTTCTTT. Its translation: CASSYPPGGLNTEAFF.

The chain couples TRBV27 to TRBJ1-4, with D unresolved. V lost 7 bases to trimming and J lost 3 bases, with 12 bases between them. Germline lookup yields CDR1 MNHEY and CDR2 SMNVEV (reference sequence). The CDR3 has 14 amino acids. CDR3 residues: CASKRLESNEKLFF. CDR3 DNA: TGTGCCAGCAAACGGCTAGAGTCTAATGAAAAACTGTTTTTT.

The chain couples TRBV6-5 to TRBJ2-4, with D perhaps TRBD2 (5 bases). The CDR3 totals 13 residues. Germline V gene sequence: CDR1 MNHEY, CDR2 SVGAGI. V was pared by 7 bases and J by 8 bases, with 15 bases between. CDR3 amino acids: CASKASPRDIQYF. CDR3 bases: TGTGCCAGCAAGGCCTCACCGAGGGACATTCAGTACTTC.

This clone was detected once. The chain joins TRBV19 to TRBJ2-1; TRBD2 agrees at 13 bases. Per germline, CDR1 LNHDA and CDR2 SQIVND (reference sequence). Unmatched junction bases numbered 15, after V lost 8 bases and J lost 14 bases. CDR3 length: 15 residues. This CDR3 reads CASYDHGLAGVSKFF. CDR3 sequence (DNA): TGTGCCAGTTACGACCACGGACTAGCGGGAGTGTCGAAGTTCTTC.

This chain joins TRBV29-1 and TRBJ1-5; 9 bases line up with TRBD1. The CDR3 covers 12 residues. CDR1 and CDR2 from the germline V gene are SQVTM and ANQGSEA. The trim removed 4 bases at V and 7 bases at J, leaving 2 bases unmatched. CDR3 residues: CSVGTGDQPQHF. In DNA, the CDR3 is TGCAGCGTTGGGACAGGGGACCAGCCCCAGCATTTT.

The chain couples TRBV2 to TRBJ2-1; TRBD2 aligns across 7 bases. This CDR3 comprises 14 residues. V shed 7 bases and J 6 bases; nucleotides not matched to a gene: 9. Per the germline V gene, CDR1 is SNHLY and CDR2 is FYNNEI. The CDR3 sequence: CASNVRGLLNEQFF. CDR3 DNA: TGTGCCAGCAATGTTAGGGGACTACTCAATGAGCAGTTCTTC.

DNA of the CDR3: TGTGCCTGGAGTGCCCGGGACAGGGGACTGCGAACTGAAGCTTTCTTT. Its protein is CAWSARDRGLRTEAFF. The chain joins TRBV30 to TRBJ1-1, with 10 nucleotides matching TRBD1. Trimming at V came to 1 base and at J to 5 bases, leaving 10 bases not matched to a gene. The CDR3 runs to 16 residues. Germline lookup yields CDR1 GTSNPN and CDR2 SVGIG (reference sequence).

The chain links TRBV5-8 to TRBJ1-2; TRBD1 is a possible D gene (6 bases). Trimming took off 6 bases at V and 5 bases at J, with 14 bases between the two ends. The V gene's germline CDR1 is SGHTS and CDR2 YDEGEE. This CDR3 has 13 residues. The CDR3 loop reads CASTLGQQYGYTF. The CDR3, as DNA: TGTGCCAGCACTCTCGGACAGCAATATGGCTACACCTTC.

The rearrangement links TRBV9 to TRBJ2-1, with TRBD1 as a possible D gene (7 bases). Germline V gene data show CDR1 as SGDLS and CDR2 as YYNGEE. Deletions cut 4 bases from V and 7 bases from J, with 12 bases between. This CDR3 has 13 amino acids. CDR3 bases: TGTGCCAGCAGCACAGGGGCGGGGAATGAGCAGTTCTTC. Translated, it gives CASSTGAGNEQFF.

The chain couples TRBV6-2 or TRBV6-3 to TRBJ2-7, with 8 positions matching TRBD1. The CDR3 loop spans 15 amino acids. Germline loops: CDR1 MNHEY, CDR2 SVGEGT. J was trimmed by 2 bases and V by 6 bases; bases with no gene match: 9. The CDR3 reads CASSPGGVRTYEQYF. CDR3 bases: TGTGCCAGCAGCCCAGGGGGCGTAAGGACCTACGAGCAGTACTTC.

The genes are TRBV10-3 and TRBJ1-6, with D unclear. Deletions cut 1 base from V and 3 bases from J, with 7 bases between. This CDR3 has 15 residues. Germline V gene data show CDR1 as ENHRY and CDR2 as SYGVKD. This CDR3 reads CAISEFQVYNSPLHF. CDR3 coding DNA: TGTGCCATCAGTGAGTTTCAGGTCTATAATTCACCCCTCCACTTT.

The chain is built from TRBV9 and TRBJ2-1; D gene uncertain. V dropped 3 bases and J dropped 7 bases, with 11 bases sitting between them. CDR3 length: 13 residues. The germline gives CDR1 SGDLS, CDR2 YYNGEE. The CDR3 DNA follows: TGTGCCAGCAGCGAGCCCCTCTATAATGAGCAGTTCTTC. It translates to CASSEPLYNEQFF.

This chain uses TRBV4-2 with TRBJ2-2; 9 positions agree with TRBD2. Unmatched junction bases numbered 4, after V lost 1 base and J lost 4 bases. The CDR3 length is 16 residues. Per the germline V gene, CDR1 is LGHNA and CDR2 is YNFKEQ. CDR3 residues: CASSQVAGVGTGELFF. The DNA for the CDR3 is TGTGCCAGCAGCCAAGTAGCGGGAGTGGGCACCGGGGAGCTGTTTTTT.

The gene calls are TRBV2 and TRBJ2-5; tentatively, D is TRBD1 (5 bases). Looked up from germline, CDR1 is SNHLY and CDR2 is FYNNEI. The CDR3 covers 13 residues. Trimming stripped 5 bases from V and 0 bases from J, with 7 bases between. CDR3 protein: CASSRGYQETQYF. The DNA for the CDR3 is TGTGCCAGCAGTAGGGGATACCAAGAGACCCAGTACTTC. The variable domain in full, completed from reference TRBV2 and TRBJ2-5, reads EPEVTQTPSHQVTQMGQEVILRCVPISNHLYFYWYRQILGQKVEFLVSFYNNEISEKSEIFDDQFSVERPDGSNFTLKIRSTKLEDSAMYFCASSRGYQETQYFGPGTRLLVL.

This clone was counted between two and nine times. The V and J genes are TRBV7-9 and TRBJ1-4, with D uncertain. V was clipped by 9 bases and J by 8 bases, with 13 bases between them. Looked up from germline, CDR1 is SEHNR and CDR2 is FQNEAQ (reference sequence). The CDR3 covers 12 residues. The CDR3 bases are TGTGCCAGTCAGGTCCGTAACGAAAAACTGTTTTTT. Its protein product is CASQVRNEKLFF.

This chain joins TRBV5-4 and TRBJ1-4, with D possibly being TRBD1 (6 bases). The CDR3 has 16 amino acids. CDR1 and CDR2 (germline): SGHNT, YYREEE (reference sequence). The V gene lost 4 bases and the J gene lost 7 bases, with 20 bases spanning the gap. CDR3 nucleotide sequence: TGTGCCAGCAGCGAAGACCTGGGGGGGGCCGCTGAAAAACTGTTTTTT. Translated: CASSEDLGGAAEKLFF.

CDR3 residues: CASSWTGGKETQYF. The CDR3 region has the DNA TGCGCCAGCAGCTGGACAGGGGGAAAAGAGACCCAGTACTTC. The genes are TRBV4-1 and TRBJ2-5, with 10 bases lining up with TRBD1. Germline V gene sequence: CDR1 MGHRA, CDR2 YSYEKL. There are 14 residues in the CDR3. V lost 5 bases, J lost 3 bases, and 3 bases stayed unmatched.

CDR3 nucleotide sequence: TGTGCCAGCAGTTTTAGTGCTGGGGCCAACGTCCTGACTTTC. Translated: CASSFSAGANVLTF. The chain joins TRBV27 to TRBJ2-6, with no clear D. Trimming removed 3 bases at V and 2 bases at J, with 5 bases between. The CDR3 covers 14 residues. Germline V gene lookup returns CDR1 MNHEY and CDR2 SMNVEV (reference sequence).

The chain carries TRBV30 and TRBJ1-6; no definite D call. The V end lost 5 bases, the J end lost 1 base, and 15 bases lay between the germline ends. This CDR3 is built from 16 residues. Germline V gene lookup returns CDR1 GTSNPN and CDR2 SVGIG (reference sequence). CDR3 bases: TGTGCCTGGTCCGCCGGGGTGTGGTCCTATAATTCACCCCTCCACTTT. Amino acid sequence: CAWSAGVWSYNSPLHF.

The V and J genes are TRBV19 and TRBJ1-3; no clear D gene. There are 15 residues in the CDR3. V was cut by 3 bases and J by 3 bases, with 12 bases left in between. Germline values: CDR1 LNHDA, CDR2 SQIVND (reference sequence). CDR3 loop: CASSMPGSGGNTIYF. CDR3 nucleotide sequence: TGTGCCAGTAGTATGCCGGGGAGCGGTGGAAACACCATATATTTT.

This chain joins TRBV15 and TRBJ2-1; D might be TRBD1 (6 bases). The CDR3 totals 16 residues. The ends were cut back, 3 bases at V and 6 bases at J, with 18 bases in the middle. Germline V gives CDR1 LNHNV, CDR2 YYDKDF (reference sequence). The CDR3 is CATSSRRDIPFNEQFF. CDR3 nucleotide sequence: TGTGCCACCAGCAGCCGCCGGGACATACCCTTCAATGAGCAGTTCTTC. The full variable domain, completed using reference TRBV15 and TRBJ2-1, is DAMVIQNPRYQVTQFGKPVTLSCSQTLNHNVMYWYQQKSSQAPKLLFHYYDKDFNNEADTPDNFQSRRPNTSFCFLDIRSPGLGDTAMYLCATSSRRDIPFNEQFFGPGTRLTVL.

The chain combines TRBV19 with TRBJ2-1; 10 bases map to TRBD2. Trimming took 3 bases from V and 0 from J; bases not matched to a gene: 8. The CDR3 totals 18 residues. Germline values: CDR1 LNHDA, CDR2 SQIVND (reference sequence). DNA for the CDR3: TGTGCCAGTAGTATGGGTAGCGGGGGGCCCAGCTCCTACAATGAGCAGTTCTTC. It encodes CASSMGSGGPSSYNEQFF.

The chain carries TRBV28 and TRBJ1-2; maybe TRBD1 (5 bases). From germline, CDR1 is MDHEN and CDR2 SYDVKM. The CDR3 covers 14 residues. V was clipped by 5 bases and J by 4 bases, with 14 bases between them. In nucleotides, the CDR3 is TGTGCCAGCAGTATACCGGGGGAGGGCTATGGCTACACCTTC. Translation: CASSIPGEGYGYTF.

This chain connects TRBV9 to TRBJ2-1; 7 bases map to TRBD2. Looked up from germline, CDR1 is SGDLS and CDR2 is YYNGEE. The CDR3 length is 13 residues. V gave up 2 bases and J gave up 7 bases; unmatched junction bases: 3. In nucleotides, the CDR3 is TGTGCCAGCAGCGTGGACGGGAGGAATGAGCAGTTCTTC. Translated: CASSVDGRNEQFF.

V gene TRBV9 combines with J gene TRBJ2-1, with D possibly being TRBD2 (6 bases). The CDR3 sequence is 15 residues long. Germline-derived CDR1 and CDR2 are SGDLS and YYNGEE. Trimming shortened V by 4 bases and J by 1 base, and 12 bases separated the two germline ends. The CDR3 DNA reads TGTGCCAGCAGCTTGGGGCTAGCGTCCTACAATGAGCAGTTCTTC. Encoded protein: CASSLGLASYNEQFF.

This chain connects TRBV20-1 to TRBJ1-2; 8 bases line up with TRBD1. From germline, CDR1 is DFQATT and CDR2 SNEGSKA (reference sequence). This CDR3 comprises 13 residues. Trimming at V came to 3 bases and at J to 6 bases, leaving 6 bases not matched to a gene. DNA of the CDR3: TGCAGTGCTAGTGGACAGGGCGTCGATGGCTACACCTTC. Amino acid sequence: CSASGQGVDGYTF.